This T cell receptor (beta chain) was sequenced in a study of shared clonotypes between healthy human individuals. The naive CD8 population came from CD45RO-negative cells selected for CCR7, without terminally differentiated effector memory CD45RA+ cells. The run depth of the assay was deep. Data came from immunoSEQ multiplex PCR; TCRdb stores just in-frame clones and leaves some out. The sample holds millions of clones, over 85% seen once. This CDR3 contains 14 residues. V shed 8 bases, J shed 6 bases, and the junction held 11 bases outside the gene matches. In germline, CDR1 is MNHEY, CDR2 SVGAGI. The specimen sequenced was naive CD8+ T cells sorted from blood. The TCR was taken from a man aged 18-30 years in good health. This chain joins TRBV6-5 and TRBJ2-7, with 9 bases matching TRBD1. In DNA, the CDR3 is TGTGCCAGCTGTCGGGACAGGGACCGTTGCGAGCAGTACTTC. This encodes CASCRDRDRCEQYF.